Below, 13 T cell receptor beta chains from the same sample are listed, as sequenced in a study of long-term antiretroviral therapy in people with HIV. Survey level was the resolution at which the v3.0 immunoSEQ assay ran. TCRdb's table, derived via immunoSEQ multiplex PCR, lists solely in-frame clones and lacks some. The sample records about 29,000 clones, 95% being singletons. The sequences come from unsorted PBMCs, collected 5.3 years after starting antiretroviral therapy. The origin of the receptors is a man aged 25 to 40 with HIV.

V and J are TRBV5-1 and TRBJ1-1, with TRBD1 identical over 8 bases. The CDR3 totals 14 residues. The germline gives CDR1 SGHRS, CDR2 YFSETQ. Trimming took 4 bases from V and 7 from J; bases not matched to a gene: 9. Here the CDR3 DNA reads TGCGCCAGCAGCCCAGGACAGGGTTCGGGTGAAGCTTTCTTT. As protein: CASSPGQGSGEAFF.

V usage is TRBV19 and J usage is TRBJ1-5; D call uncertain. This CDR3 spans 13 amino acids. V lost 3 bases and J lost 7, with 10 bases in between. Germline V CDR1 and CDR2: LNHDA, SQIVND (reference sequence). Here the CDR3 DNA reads TGTGCCAGTAGTATTTTGGGGTTGCAGCCCCAGCATTTT. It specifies CASSILGLQPQHF.

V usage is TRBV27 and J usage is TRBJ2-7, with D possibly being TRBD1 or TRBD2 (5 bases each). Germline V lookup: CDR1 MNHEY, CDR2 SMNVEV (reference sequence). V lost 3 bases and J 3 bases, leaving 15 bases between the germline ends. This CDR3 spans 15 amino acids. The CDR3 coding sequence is TGTGCCAGCAGTTTCGCGGACACTAGGCACTACGAGCAGTACTTC. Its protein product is CASSFADTRHYEQYF.

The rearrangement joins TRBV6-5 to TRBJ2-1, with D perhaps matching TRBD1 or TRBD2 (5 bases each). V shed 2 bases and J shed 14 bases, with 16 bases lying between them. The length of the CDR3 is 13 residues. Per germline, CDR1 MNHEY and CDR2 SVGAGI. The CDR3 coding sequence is TGTGCCAGCAGTTACACCCTACGGGGCGGCGAGTTCTTC. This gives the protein CASSYTLRGGEFF.

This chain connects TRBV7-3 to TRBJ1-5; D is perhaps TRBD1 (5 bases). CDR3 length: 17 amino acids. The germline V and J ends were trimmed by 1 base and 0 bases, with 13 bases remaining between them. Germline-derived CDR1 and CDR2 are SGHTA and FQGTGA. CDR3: CASSLSGQGYSNQPQHF. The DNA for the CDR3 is TGTGCCAGCAGCTTAAGCGGCCAGGGATATAGCAATCAGCCCCAGCATTTT.

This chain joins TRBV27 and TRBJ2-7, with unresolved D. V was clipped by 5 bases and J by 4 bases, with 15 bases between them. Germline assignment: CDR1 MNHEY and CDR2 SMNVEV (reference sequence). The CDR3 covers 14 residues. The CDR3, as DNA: TGTGCCAGCAGTCCGGCAGTTTGGGTATACGAGCAGTACTTC. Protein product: CASSPAVWVYEQYF.

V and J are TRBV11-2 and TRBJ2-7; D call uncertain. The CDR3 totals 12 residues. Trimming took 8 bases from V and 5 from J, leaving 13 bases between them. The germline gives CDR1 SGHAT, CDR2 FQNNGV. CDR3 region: CASGSTLNEQYF. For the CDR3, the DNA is TGTGCCAGCGGATCAACCCTCAACGAGCAGTACTTC.

This CDR3 reads CASSQDRSTTFNEKLFF. CDR3 in DNA: TGCGCCAGCAGCCAAGATCGCTCCACGACGTTTAATGAAAAACTGTTTTTT. The genes are TRBV4-3 and TRBJ1-4; D is unresolved. Trimming pared 0 bases from V and 4 bases from J, leaving 15 bases between. The germline V gene encodes CDR1 LGHNA and CDR2 YSLEER. CDR3 size: 17 residues.

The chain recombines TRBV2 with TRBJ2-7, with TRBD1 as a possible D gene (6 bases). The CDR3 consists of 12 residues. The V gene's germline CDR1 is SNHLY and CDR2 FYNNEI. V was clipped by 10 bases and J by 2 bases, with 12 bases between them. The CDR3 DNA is TGTGCCACCTCCAGACAGGCCTACGAGCAGTACTTC. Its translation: CATSRQAYEQYF.

CDR3 sequence reads: CASSLLSGNQPQHF. CDR3 DNA sequence: TGTGCCAGCAGTTTATTGTCAGGGAATCAGCCCCAGCATTTT. V is TRBV28 and J is TRBJ1-5; D is perhaps TRBD1 (5 bases). Germline assignment: CDR1 MDHEN and CDR2 SYDVKM. Trimming shortened V by 1 base and J by 4 bases, and 8 bases separated the two germline ends. The CDR3 has 14 residues.

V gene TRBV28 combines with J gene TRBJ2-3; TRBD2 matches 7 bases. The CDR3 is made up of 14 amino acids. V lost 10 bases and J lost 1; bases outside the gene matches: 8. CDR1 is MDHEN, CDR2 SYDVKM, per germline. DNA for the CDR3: TGTGCCATTGGGGAGGGTTCCGGCACAGATACGCAGTATTTT. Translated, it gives CAIGEGSGTDTQYF. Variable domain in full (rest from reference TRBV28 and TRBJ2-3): DVKVTQSSRYLVKRTGEKVFLECVQDMDHENMFWYRQDPGLGLRLIYFSYDVKMKEKGDIPEGYSVSREKKERFSLILESASTNQTSMYLCAIGEGSGTDTQYFGPGTRLTVL.

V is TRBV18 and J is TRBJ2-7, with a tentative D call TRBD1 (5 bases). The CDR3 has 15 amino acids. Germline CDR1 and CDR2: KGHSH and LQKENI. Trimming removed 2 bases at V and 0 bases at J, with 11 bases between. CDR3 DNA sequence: TGTGCCAGCTCACCATACCAGGGATCCTCCTACGAGCAGTACTTC. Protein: CASSPYQGSSYEQYF.

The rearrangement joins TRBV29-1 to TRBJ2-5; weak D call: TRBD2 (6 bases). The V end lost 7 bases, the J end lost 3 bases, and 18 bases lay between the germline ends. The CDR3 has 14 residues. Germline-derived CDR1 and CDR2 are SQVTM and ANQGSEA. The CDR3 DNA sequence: TGCAGCGCCACTATGGTTAGCGGCAAAGAGACCCAGTACTTC. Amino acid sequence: CSATMVSGKETQYF.